The TCR beta chain under discussion was sequenced for a study of identifying expanded T cells in peripheral blood (dated 2019 in TCRdb). As for the study more broadly: Technical replicates were generated by sequencing separate aliquots of the same genomic DNA pool, with four replicates compared pairwise.

Overall study outcomes, separate from this receptor: It was expected by the authors that biological variance in healthy repertoires might increase further over much longer intervals, such as months to years. The binomial model flagged around 1.2 differentially abundant clones between technical replicates but roughly 15 over around two weeks and 19 over approximately 4 weeks. Across all healthy-donor time intervals, the beta-binomial model significantly cut both the number of clones called differentially abundant and the false-positive rate. Across all healthy donors, variance in clone template counts between roughly two-week samples was found to increase significantly with total template count.

For this clone: The specificity of this receptor is unknown. No base qualities exist here, and no much larger clone lies one base off it.

V and J are truncated by 1 base and 0 bases respectively, leaving an intervening sequence of 8 bases. The CDR3 sequence holds 15 residues, the cysteine and phenylalanine included. CDR3 DNA only is kept here, 45 bases in frame from base 1. CDR1 SGDLS and CDR2 YYNGEE were looked up in the germline V gene. TCRbeta CDR3 regions were profiled by bias-controlled multiplex PCR amplification of genomic DNA with the immunoSEQ Assay. The paper's data handling went like this. The absolute abundance of each unique TCRbeta CDR3 region was quantified after sequences were collapsed and filtered. Two models were used to test differential abundance: a binomial model (Fisher-equivalent) and a beta-binomial model that adds time-dependent variance fitted from healthy donors. Clones with fewer than 5 combined templates were removed, and a clone was called differentially abundant if the clone's Benjamini-Hochberg FDR was below 0.01. Using the form v = (b*log(k)+a)^2, the beta-binomial variance was modeled as a function of the total template count across the two samples. TCRdb holds this immuneACCESS table with in-frame rearrangements only. Some clones are missing; in checked studies, unresolved V genes explain under half, and the rest has no known cause. D and trimming were read from the DNA, whereas the V and J calls and clone size are those reported in that table. Recorded for this sample are roughly 90,000 clones; roughly 84% of them occurred a single time. Of the sample, roughly 4.4% is held by the ten largest clones.

During the collection period, no immune events, such as infections, were documented for the healthy donors. Time-dependent variance in a beta-binomial model of T-cell clone differential abundance was calibrated using healthy-donor blood repertoires as a training cohort. The training cohort comprised some 10 healthy donors, 3 female and 7 male. The donors were between about 25 and 70 years old, with an average age of roughly 40 years. Whole blood was collected from each healthy donor at three time points spaced 2 to 3 weeks apart and obtained from a commercial supplier. For immunosequencing, genomic DNA was extracted from whole blood that had not been sorted.

Sequencing was done on a sample of blood. The sequence derives from a person between 18 and 75 years old in good health. The V and J segments used are TRBV9 and TRBJ2-1, with an unclear D gene assignment. The bases are TGTGCCAGCAGCGTAAGACTGAGCTCCTACAATGAGCAGTTCTTC. Translated, it gives CASSVRLSSYNEQFF.